Listed here are 32 T cell receptor beta chains from one sample, sequenced in a study of cytomegalovirus exposure and HLA in healthy donors. With 60 Vbeta and 13 Jbeta primers, the PCR was carried out. Generated by immunoSEQ multiplex PCR, the TCRdb table keeps only in-frame clones and is missing some. Of approximately 44,000 clones listed, about nine tenths are singletons. The sample comprised PBMCs. These receptor sequences come from a woman in her 40s in good health and CMV-seropositive.

The rearrangement uses TRBV7-9 and TRBJ2-3, with TRBD1 matching over 9 bases. Germline CDR1 SEHNR, CDR2 FQNEAQ (reference sequence). The CDR3 is made up of 16 amino acids. V was clipped by 2 bases and J by 0 bases; unmatched bases: 3. CDR3 amino acids: CASSLIDRGSTDTQYF. In nucleotides, the CDR3 is TGTGCCAGCAGCTTAATCGACAGGGGGAGCACAGATACGCAGTATTTT.

Comment on this clone: The identical CDR3 is also encoded by other nucleotide sequences in the sample. The V and J genes are TRBV7-3 and TRBJ2-2; 10 nucleotides agree with TRBD2. The germline gives CDR1 SGHTA, CDR2 FQGTGA. This CDR3 is built from 18 residues. V lost 3 bases to trimming and J lost 1 base; unmatched junction nucleotides: 8. The CDR3 DNA is TGTGCCAGCAGCTTCGGGCTAGCGGGAGTTGAGAACACCGGGGAGCTGTTTTTT. Residues: CASSFGLAGVENTGELFF.

The chain uses TRBV2 and TRBJ2-5, with 8 bases that match TRBD1. The junction had 10 bases not matched to a gene; V was cut back by 11 bases and J by 5 bases. Per the germline V gene, CDR1 is SNHLY and CDR2 is FYNNEI. This CDR3 has 13 residues. CDR3 coding DNA: TGTGCCGGAAGTCAGGGGGCTAGGGAGACCCAGTACTTC. This encodes CAGSQGARETQYF.

This clone was seen a few times. The rearrangement joins TRBV6-6 to TRBJ2-7; TRBD2 matches 10 bases. The V and J ends lost 5 bases and 5 bases, in that order; junction bases with no gene match: 9. Per the germline V gene, CDR1 is MNHNY and CDR2 is SVGAGI (reference sequence). The CDR3 covers 15 residues. The CDR3 DNA follows: TGTGCCAGCAGTGACCTCCTAGCGGGAGATCACGAGCAGTACTTC. This gives the protein CASSDLLAGDHEQYF.

The CDR3 here is CASMAGASDTQYF. The CDR3 nucleotides read TGTGCCAGCATGGCGGGTGCGTCAGATACGCAGTATTTT. The V call is TRBV2, the J call TRBJ2-3; TRBD2 is a possible D gene (5 bases). Germline CDR1 is SNHLY and CDR2 is FYNNEI. The CDR3 loop spans 13 amino acids. V dropped 7 bases and J dropped 4 bases, with 12 bases sitting between them.

The chain has TRBV6-5 and TRBJ1-2; maybe TRBD1 (6 bases). The germline V and J ends were trimmed by 4 bases and 8 bases, with 20 bases remaining between them. This CDR3 spans 15 amino acids. Germline lookup yields CDR1 MNHEY and CDR2 SVGAGI. The CDR3 DNA sequence: TGTGCCAGCAGTTCCACCACCGGGACATCTATGGGCTACACCTTC. This encodes CASSSTTGTSMGYTF.

The chain employs TRBV21-1 and TRBJ1-6. TRBV21-1 is labeled a pseudogene. The CDR3 sequence is 18 residues long. CDR3 region: CASNGGRGGNSYNSPLHF. In nucleotides, the CDR3 is TGTGCCAGCAACGGGGGAAGGGGCGGGAATTCCTATAATTCACCCCTCCACTTT.

The chain links TRBV13 to TRBJ2-7, with 8 bases aligning to TRBD2. The CDR3 is made up of 16 amino acids. The V and J ends lost 0 bases and 7 bases, in that order; junction bases with no gene match: 11. Germline CDR1 and CDR2: PRHDT and FYEKMQ (reference sequence). The CDR3 DNA follows: TGTGCCAGCAGCTTAGGCCGAGCGGGGGCACGGGGGGAGCAGTACTTC. It translates to CASSLGRAGARGEQYF.

The V and J genes are TRBV27 and TRBJ1-3; no firm D call. The ends were cut back, 8 bases at V and 4 bases at J, with 9 bases in the middle. The CDR3 extends over 12 amino acids. Per germline, CDR1 MNHEY and CDR2 SMNVEV (reference sequence). The CDR3 DNA is TGTGCCAGCGGAACGAGGGGAAACACCATATATTTT. It encodes CASGTRGNTIYF.

This chain joins TRBV28 and TRBJ2-1; D remains unclear. CDR3 length equals 12 residues. The germline V gene encodes CDR1 MDHEN and CDR2 SYDVKM. Trimming removed 5 bases from V and 3 bases from J, with 5 bases in between. CDR3 DNA: TGTGCCAGCAGTCAACTCTACAATGAGCAGTTCTTC. Translation gives CASSQLYNEQFF.

J is TRBJ2-1 and V is TRBV11-3, with 8 nucleotides matching TRBD2. Looked up from germline, CDR1 is SGHNT and CDR2 is YENEEA. The CDR3 extends over 14 amino acids. The V gene end was trimmed by 2 bases and the J gene end by 8 bases; junction bases not matched to a gene: 5. As DNA, the CDR3 is TGTGCCAGCAGCTTATCTCGGGGGGGCCATGAGCAGTTCTTC. This gives the protein CASSLSRGGHEQFF.

The genes are TRBV6-5 and TRBJ1-1, with 7 bases fitting TRBD1. Looked up from germline, CDR1 is MNHEY and CDR2 is SVGAGI. Trimming at V came to 6 bases and at J to 1 base, leaving 5 bases not matched to a gene. This CDR3 has 14 residues. The CDR3, as DNA: TGTGCCAGCAGCCCGACAGGGAAGAACACTGAAGCTTTCTTT. Encoded protein: CASSPTGKNTEAFF.

The CDR3 reads CATDPGAGRVSSYNSPLHF. DNA of the CDR3: TGTGCCACCGACCCTGGGGCAGGTCGGGTGAGCTCCTATAATTCACCCCTCCACTTT. This sequence joins TRBV7-9 and TRBJ1-6; the D gene is possibly TRBD1 (5 bases). Germline assignment: CDR1 SEHNR and CDR2 FQNEAQ (reference sequence). The CDR3 contains 19 residues. Trimming pared 10 bases from V and 0 bases from J, leaving 25 bases between.

This sequence joins TRBV9 and TRBJ2-3; 8 nucleotides agree with TRBD2. Germline CDR1 SGDLS, CDR2 YYNGEE. J lost 2 bases, V lost 2 bases, and 4 bases had no gene match. This CDR3 spans 15 amino acids. The CDR3 nucleotides are TGTGCCAGCAGCGTTAGCGGGGCGTACACAGATACGCAGTATTTT. Protein: CASSVSGAYTDTQYF.

The CDR3 here is CASRRTGAVDEQYF. CDR3 sequence (DNA): TGTGCCAGCAGGCGGACAGGGGCAGTGGACGAGCAGTACTTC. The chain links TRBV28 to TRBJ2-7, with 9 bases aligning to TRBD1. The CDR3 is made up of 14 amino acids. Germline values: CDR1 MDHEN, CDR2 SYDVKM. With 6 bases clipped from V and 5 bases from J, the junction kept 8 bases outside the gene matches. The complete variable domain, with remaining parts taken from reference TRBV28 and TRBJ2-7, reads DVKVTQSSRYLVKRTGEKVFLECVQDMDHENMFWYRQDPGLGLRLIYFSYDVKMKEKGDIPEGYSVSREKKERFSLILESASTNQTSMYLCASRRTGAVDEQYFGPGTRLTVT.

This chain joins TRBV7-6 and TRBJ2-7; D is possibly TRBD1 (6 bases). V was trimmed by 5 bases and J by 3 bases, leaving 17 bases between them. This CDR3 comprises 15 residues. Germline V gene lookup returns CDR1 SGHVS and CDR2 FNYEAQ. The CDR3 DNA reads TGTGCCAGCAGCCCCCAAGGGGGAGTTGGCTACGAGCAGTACTTC. This codes for CASSPQGGVGYEQYF.

The chain uses TRBV28 and TRBJ2-2, with a tentative D call TRBD2 (6 bases). CDR3 size: 17 residues. Germline V CDR1 and CDR2: MDHEN, SYDVKM. V was pared by 3 bases and J by 7 bases, with 21 bases between. DNA for the CDR3: TGTGCCAGCAGTTTCCTAGGGGCTAGCGAAAAAAACGGGGAGCTGTTTTTT. Translated: CASSFLGASEKNGELFF.

This clone was found once. The chain employs TRBV12-5 and TRBJ2-1; 7 nucleotides align to TRBD1. Germline CDR1 LGHNT, CDR2 FRNRAP. The trim removed 7 bases at V and 4 bases at J, leaving 7 bases unmatched. There are 14 residues in the CDR3. This CDR3 reads CASVPGQTYNEQFF. The CDR3 DNA reads TGTGCTAGTGTTCCGGGACAGACTTACAATGAGCAGTTCTTC.

The chain recombines TRBV18 with TRBJ1-5, with D perhaps TRBD1 (6 bases). This CDR3 comprises 17 residues. V was cut by 4 bases and J by 3 bases, with 19 bases left in between. CDR1 KGHSH and CDR2 LQKENI come from the germline V gene. CDR3 amino acids: CASSLNAPGQHNQPQHF. The CDR3 coding sequence is TGTGCCAGCTCACTTAACGCTCCGGGACAACACAATCAGCCCCAGCATTTT.

The J gene is TRBJ2-5, the V gene TRBV10-1; perhaps TRBD1 as D (5 bases). The CDR3 consists of 13 residues. CDR1 and CDR2 from the germline V gene are WNHNN and SYGVQD (reference sequence). V was cut by 2 bases and J by 4 bases, with 8 bases left in between. CDR3 bases: TGCGCCAGCAGTGAGGGGGCAACAGAGACCCAGTACTTC. Its protein is CASSEGATETQYF.

The chain has TRBV7-3 and TRBJ2-1; TRBD1 matches at 7 bases. Germline V gene lookup returns CDR1 SGHTA and CDR2 FQGTGA. V gave up 4 bases and J gave up 6 bases; unmatched junction bases: 6. This CDR3 region has 14 residues. CDR3 in amino acids: CASSYGTARNEQFF. CDR3 DNA sequence: TGTGCCAGCAGCTACGGGACAGCCCGCAATGAGCAGTTCTTC.

The chain employs TRBV7-7 and TRBJ2-7; 10 nucleotides align to TRBD2. The trim removed 1 base at V and 4 bases at J, leaving 13 bases unmatched. Per germline, CDR1 SSHAT and CDR2 FNYEAQ (reference sequence). This CDR3 has 18 amino acids. The CDR3 here is CASSLESVVAGGSYEQYF. CDR3 in DNA: TGTGCCAGCAGCTTAGAGAGTGTGGTAGCGGGGGGTTCATACGAGCAGTACTTC.

The chain combines TRBV5-8 with TRBJ1-1, with a tentative D call TRBD1 (6 bases). V dropped 1 base and J dropped 6 bases, with 16 bases sitting between them. The germline gives CDR1 SGHTS, CDR2 YDEGEE. The CDR3 is 15 amino acids. CDR3 nucleotide sequence: TGTGCCAGCAGCTTGACGAGACAGGCGGCCCCTGAAGCTTTCTTT. Translating it yields CASSLTRQAAPEAFF.

This rearrangement joins TRBV7-2 to TRBJ2-4; no definite D call. Germline assignment: CDR1 SGHTA and CDR2 FQGNSA. Deletions cut 4 bases from V and 1 base from J, with 11 bases between. CDR3 size: 15 residues. CDR3 DNA sequence: TGTGCCAGCAGCTCGCCCGCGAAGGCCAAAAACATTCAGTACTTC. Translation: CASSSPAKAKNIQYF.

The rearrangement uses TRBV7-9 and TRBJ2-7; 12 bases map to TRBD2. Germline values: CDR1 SEHNR, CDR2 FQNEAQ (reference sequence). Trimming took 3 bases from V and 5 from J; bases not matched to a gene: 5. The CDR3 has 15 amino acids. CDR3 loop: CASSFQTSGRDEQYF. The CDR3 DNA reads TGTGCCAGCAGCTTCCAGACTAGCGGGAGAGACGAGCAGTACTTC.

The chain joins TRBV5-1 to TRBJ1-3; 7 bases are a match to TRBD1. V dropped 4 bases and J dropped 4; count of bases not matched to a gene: 8. The CDR3 covers 15 residues. Per the germline V gene, CDR1 is SGHRS and CDR2 is YFSETQ. The CDR3 spells CASSVEGARGNTIYF. DNA for the CDR3: TGCGCCAGCAGCGTTGAGGGGGCGCGGGGAAACACCATATATTTT.

This chain links TRBV27 with TRBJ2-1; 13 bases are a match to TRBD2. Germline V gives CDR1 MNHEY, CDR2 SMNVEV (reference sequence). This CDR3 has 16 residues. Germline trimming cut 4 bases from V and 7 bases from J; bases unmatched to any gene: 7. The CDR3 nucleotides are TGTGCCAGCAGTTCTGTACTAGCGGGGGGGATGAATGAGCAGTTCTTC. Amino acids: CASSSVLAGGMNEQFF.

This clone was counted a few times. V usage is TRBV30 and J usage is TRBJ2-7; possible D gene TRBD2, 5 bases. The germline V and J ends were trimmed by 1 base and 9 bases, with 13 bases remaining between them. The CDR3 extends over 12 amino acids. Per germline, CDR1 GTSNPN and CDR2 SVGIG (reference sequence). The CDR3 region is CAWSEGSKRQYF. CDR3 DNA sequence: TGTGCCTGGAGTGAAGGGAGCAAAAGGCAGTACTTC.

The CDR3 nucleotides are TGTGCCAGCAGTTGGGAGTCCGGGGAGCTGTTTTTT. Translating gives CASSWESGELFF. The chain carries TRBV6-6 and TRBJ2-2; weak D call: TRBD2 (5 bases). In germline, CDR1 is MNHNY, CDR2 SVGAGI (reference sequence). V dropped 4 bases and J dropped 6 bases, with 6 bases sitting between them. This CDR3 has 12 residues.

The chain joins TRBV18 to TRBJ2-3; possibly TRBD1 for D (5 bases). V dropped 1 base and J dropped 0 bases, with 8 bases sitting between them. There are 15 residues in the CDR3. Per the germline V gene, CDR1 is KGHSH and CDR2 is LQKENI. CDR3 sequence (DNA): TGTGCCAGCTCACCACTAGGGGTTAGCACAGATACGCAGTATTTT. It encodes CASSPLGVSTDTQYF.

The gene calls are TRBV4-2 and TRBJ2-1, with 14 bases matching TRBD2. The germline gives CDR1 LGHNA, CDR2 YNFKEQ. V trimming: 1 base; J trimming: 1 base; junction bases outside the gene matches: 9. The CDR3 is made up of 20 amino acids. The CDR3 nucleotides are TGTGCCAGCAGCCAAGCTCACGGGACTAGCGGGAGAGTTTCCTACAATGAGCAGTTCTTC. This gives the protein CASSQAHGTSGRVSYNEQFF.

The chain links TRBV2 to TRBJ2-5; D gene unclear. Germline CDR1 is SNHLY and CDR2 is FYNNEI. This CDR3 region has 12 residues. V was shortened by 2 bases and J by 11 bases, with 12 bases between the two germline ends. The CDR3 sequence: CASSEQEVRQYF. For the CDR3, the DNA is TGTGCCAGCAGTGAACAAGAGGTCCGGCAGTACTTC.